The subject of this entry is one T cell receptor (beta chain). This clonotype was picked up many times. No antigen is known for it. No clone much larger than this one lies a single base away; base qualities are absent. For repertoire sequencing, the TCR beta CDR3 regions were amplified from RNA transcripts. A first-round RT-PCR used HTBI primers with the Qiagen OneStep RT-PCR kit, followed by a second-round multiplex PCR, size selection and purification. The libraries underwent paired-end sequencing with 100 bp reads on an Illumina HiSeq2000. On the study's bioinformatics: Reads were processed with SOAPnuke, discarding reads with adapters, uncalled bases, mean Phred below 15, or no exact constant-primer or identifier match. COPE v1.2.5 was used to merge high-quality paired reads. Clonotypes were defined as unique nucleotide sequences and were aligned to IMGT TRB V, D and J references using MiTCR v1.1. Only V-J combinations with frequency above 0.0001 were analysed, covering around 99% of repertoires. For each V-J combination, a TCR clonal expansion and chaos score was defined as the ratio of F50 clonal expansion to chaos observed in the TCRdist matrix. Welch's t-statistics and random forest were used to reduce the features to 10 to 15 V-J combinations, which were then used as input to a naive Bayes classifier. Thyroid-blood repertoire similarity was quantified with the Morisita-Horn index. TCRdb passed the public sequencing reads through fastp at Q25 and MiXCR, retaining productive beta sequences. Identical CDR3 proteins give one entry, which carries the most common genes and DNA. The authors' filters were not applied to this entry. In all, the sample holds a few hundred thousand distinct CDR3 sequences, and about a sixth of those were seen once. Roughly 2.4% of the sample lies in the top ten.

The data originate from a study of Graves' ophthalmopathy and Graves' hyperthyroidism listed by TCRdb under 2018. Turning to the overall study: Peripheral blood was collected at initial diagnosis, prior to any treatment. To explore V-J signatures distinguishing ophthalmopathy from hyperthyroidism, a discovery set of about a hundred patients (more than 40 ophthalmopathy, 57 stable hyperthyroidism) was enrolled. In total, approximately 130 blood samples were TCR-sequenced: roughly 45 ophthalmopathy, some 75 hyperthyroidism and 17 hyperthyroidism-to-ophthalmopathy patients. The study used TCR beta repertoire signatures to distinguish Graves' ophthalmopathy from Graves' hyperthyroidism and to predict progression to ophthalmopathy. In five or six hyperthyroidism patients, the T-cell repertoire of thyroid tissue was compared with the T-cell repertoire of blood. An independent validation cohort was composed of some 19 hyperthyroidism patients and around 15 patients who later progressed from hyperthyroidism to ophthalmopathy. Following sampling, methimazole starting at 30 mg daily was administered to hyperthyroidism patients, and high-dose intravenous methylprednisolone was administered to ophthalmopathy patients.

Hyperthyroidism was defined as stable when no progression to ophthalmopathy occurred within 18 months of follow-up. Hyperthyroidism patients were newly diagnosed, with disease duration under 2 months, and aged 18 to 65 years. Anyone with other autoimmune diseases, uncontrolled infections, pregnancy or lactation was excluded from the study. Clinical symptoms, serum thyroxine, TRAb, thyroid ultrasound and orbital computed tomography formed the basis of the diagnosis. Using Ficoll-Paque density gradient centrifugation, PBMCs were isolated from 9.5 to 10 ml of fresh peripheral blood. Total RNA was extracted with Trizol reagent and quality-checked on an Agilent 2100 Bioanalyzer. Here is what the overall study found, with its caveats: In cross-validation, the 13-signature model distinguished ophthalmopathy from stable hyperthyroidism with approximately 90% sensitivity and about 81% specificity, while in the test set the corresponding values were approximately 79% and 70%. Most of the expanded thyroid clonotypes with a frequency above 0.001 were also detected in blood, and it was suggested that the thyroid immune response may be reflected by blood repertoires. Sample size was not predetermined statistically, and investigators were not blinded to group allocation. In validation, the model predicted ophthalmopathy progression with about 64% sensitivity and 72.22% specificity; approximately 12 predicted patients were CT-confirmed with GO in a median of approximately six months.

CDR1 is given as SGHAT and CDR2 as FQNNGV, both from the germline V gene. Including the terminal cysteine and phenylalanine, the CDR3 comprises 14 residues. Just CDR3 DNA is preserved here, 42 bases in frame from base 1. V and J are trimmed by 3 bases and 3 bases, and the gene matches miss 3 bases of the junction. Sequencing used peripheral blood. The V gene is TRBV11-2 and the J gene is TRBJ2-7; 9 bases in the middle match TRBD2. The source is an adult woman with stable Graves' hyperthyroidism. The CDR3 corresponds to CASSLLSGSYEQYF. The sequenced DNA is TGTGCCAGCAGCTTGCTTAGCGGGAGCTACGAGCAGTACTTC.